These 11 T cell receptor beta chains originate from one sample sequenced in a study of CD8 T cells in ankylosing spondylitis. TCRdb recomputed calls from the 5' RACE reads with MiXCR, one row per CDR3 protein. The data show about 160,000 distinct CDR3 sequences, with 15% to 20% seen just once and about 8.2% held by the top ten. Sequencing input: blood, either unsorted or a sorted T cell fraction (not recorded which). Receptors were obtained from a male donor with ankylosing spondylitis or in good health (not recorded which).

The chain carries TRBV12-3 or TRBV12-4 and TRBJ1-2, with no clear D. The CDR3 is 12 amino acids. V was clipped by 5 bases and J by 8 bases, with 12 bases between them. This CDR3 reads CASSPGGRGYTF. CDR3 nucleotide sequence: TGTGCCAGCAGTCCCGGAGGGAGAGGCTACACCTTC.

The rearrangement joins TRBV15 to TRBJ1-5; D is unresolved. V lost 0 bases and J lost 3, with 3 bases in between. Germline CDR1 LNHNV, CDR2 YYDKDF (reference sequence). CDR3 length equals 13 residues. Here the CDR3 reads CATSREANQPQHF. The DNA of the CDR3 is TGTGCCACCAGCAGAGAAGCCAATCAGCCCCAGCATTTT.

In its sample, this clonotype was seen many times. V is TRBV27 and J is TRBJ2-3, with 7 bases fitting TRBD1. Germline V lookup: CDR1 MNHEY, CDR2 SMNVEV (reference sequence). V lost 6 bases, J lost 7 bases, and 10 bases stayed unmatched. The CDR3 covers 14 residues. CDR3 protein: CASSPDRPPYTQYF. The DNA of the CDR3 is TGTGCCAGCAGCCCGGACAGGCCTCCCTATACGCAGTATTTT.

This clonotype was seen many times. The genes are TRBV29-1 and TRBJ2-7, with 8 bases aligning to TRBD2. Per germline, CDR1 SQVTM and CDR2 ANQGSEA. The CDR3 is made up of 12 amino acids. J lost 1 base, V lost 5 bases, and 1 base had no gene match. The CDR3 bases are TGCAGCGTTAGCGGGGGATCCTACGAGCAGTACTTC. As protein: CSVSGGSYEQYF.

This clonotype was counted ten times or more. The CDR3 reads CATSRDRTGFSPLHF. As DNA, the CDR3 is TGTGCCACCAGCAGAGATCGGACAGGGTTTTCACCCCTCCACTTT. The chain has TRBV15 and TRBJ1-6, with 8 bases aligning to TRBD1. This CDR3 comprises 15 residues. V trimming: 0 bases; J trimming: 9 bases; junction bases outside the gene matches: 4. Germline-derived CDR1 and CDR2 are LNHNV and YYDKDF (reference sequence).

Of note for this clonotype: A read error is possible here, since a much larger clone lies one base away. The rearrangement links TRBV5-1 to TRBJ2-1, with 12 nucleotides matching TRBD2. The CDR3 sequence is 14 residues long. Losses at the gene ends were 6 bases for V and 9 bases for J; bases not matched to a gene: 7. The germline gives CDR1 SGHRS, CDR2 YFSETQ. Here the CDR3 reads CASMTSGSLSEQFF. The CDR3, as DNA: TGCGCCAGCATGACTAGCGGGAGCCTCAGTGAGCAGTTCTTC.

This clonotype came up many times. This rearrangement joins TRBV3-1 to TRBJ1-2; 7 nucleotides match TRBD1. The CDR3 is made up of 12 amino acids. V gave up 9 bases and J gave up 4 bases; unmatched junction bases: 5. Germline assignment: CDR1 LGHDT and CDR2 YNNKEL (reference sequence). The CDR3 DNA sequence: TGTGCCAGTCAACAGGGGTCCTATGGCTACACCTTC. Its protein product is CASQQGSYGYTF.

With respect to this clonotype: The junction and the germline gene differ at one end; a read error may be behind it. The J gene is TRBJ1-2, the V gene TRBV7-2; D unresolved. This CDR3 spans 13 amino acids. The germline V gene encodes CDR1 SGHTA and CDR2 FQGNSA. The CDR3 region has the DNA TGTGTCAGCAGCTTAGGCGGTAACTATGGCTACACCTTC. Protein sequence: CVSSLGGNYGYTF.

As to this clonotype: A much larger clone differs from this one at a single base, so this may be a read error. The chain combines TRBV9 with TRBJ2-2; D remains unclear. Germline assignment: CDR1 SGDLS and CDR2 YYNGEE. The CDR3 totals 14 residues. CDR3 DNA sequence: TGTGTCAGCAGCGTAGTTAGTCTCGCCGGGGAGCTGTTTTTT. Protein: CVSSVVSLAGELFF. Full variable domain (outside the CDR3, taken from reference TRBV9 and TRBJ2-2): DSGVTQTPKHLITATGQRVTLRCSPRSGDLSVYWYQQSLDQGLQFLIQYYNGEERAKGNILERFSAQQFPDLHSELNLSSLELGDSALYFCVSSVVSLAGELFFGEGSRLTVL.

This clonotype has a count of ten or more. This chain connects TRBV27 to TRBJ1-2, with unresolved D. The CDR3 has 12 residues. V lost 8 bases to trimming and J lost 7 bases, with 14 bases between them. CDR1 and CDR2 (germline): MNHEY, SMNVEV (reference sequence). The CDR3 loop is CASSQSGVGYTF. DNA for the CDR3: TGTGCCAGCTCCCAGAGTGGGGTTGGCTACACCTTC.

This clonotype has at least ten counts. The chain joins TRBV12-3 or TRBV12-4 to TRBJ2-7; D may be TRBD1 (5 bases). The V gene lost 6 bases and the J gene lost 3 bases, with 12 bases spanning the gap. The CDR3 extends over 13 amino acids. CDR3 in DNA: TGTGCCAGCAGAGCGACAGTGTTCTACGAGCAGTACTTC. It encodes CASRATVFYEQYF.